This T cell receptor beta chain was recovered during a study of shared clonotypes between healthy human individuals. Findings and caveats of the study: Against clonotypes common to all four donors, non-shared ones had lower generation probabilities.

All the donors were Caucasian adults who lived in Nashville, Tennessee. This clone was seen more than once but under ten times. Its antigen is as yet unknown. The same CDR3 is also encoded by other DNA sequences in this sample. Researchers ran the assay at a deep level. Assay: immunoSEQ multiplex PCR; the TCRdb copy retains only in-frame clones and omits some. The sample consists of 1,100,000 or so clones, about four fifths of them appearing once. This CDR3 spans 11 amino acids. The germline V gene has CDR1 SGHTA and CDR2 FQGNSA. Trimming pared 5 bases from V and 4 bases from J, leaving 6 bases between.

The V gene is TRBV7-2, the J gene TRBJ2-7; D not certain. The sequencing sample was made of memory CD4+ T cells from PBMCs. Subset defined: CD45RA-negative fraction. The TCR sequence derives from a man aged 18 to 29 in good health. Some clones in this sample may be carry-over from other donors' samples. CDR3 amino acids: CASSPGYEQYF. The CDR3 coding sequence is TGTGCCAGCAGCCCAGGTTACGAGCAGTACTTC.